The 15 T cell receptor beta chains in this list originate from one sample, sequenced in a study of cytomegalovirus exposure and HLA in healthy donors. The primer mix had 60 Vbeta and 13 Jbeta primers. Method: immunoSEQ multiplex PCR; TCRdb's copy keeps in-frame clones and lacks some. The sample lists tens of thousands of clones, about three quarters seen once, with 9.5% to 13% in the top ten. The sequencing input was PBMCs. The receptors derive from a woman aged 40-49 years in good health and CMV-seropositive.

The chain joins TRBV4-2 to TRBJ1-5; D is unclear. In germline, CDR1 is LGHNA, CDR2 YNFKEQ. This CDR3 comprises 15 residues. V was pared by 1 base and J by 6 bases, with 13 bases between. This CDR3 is CASSQAAPRGQPQHF. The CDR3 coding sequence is TGTGCCAGCAGCCAAGCGGCTCCCCGCGGTCAGCCCCAGCATTTT.

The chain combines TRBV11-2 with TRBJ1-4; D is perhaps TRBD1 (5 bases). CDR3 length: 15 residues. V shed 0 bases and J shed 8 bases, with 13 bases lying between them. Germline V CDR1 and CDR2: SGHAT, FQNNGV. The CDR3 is CASSLEGASSEKLFF. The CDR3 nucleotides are TGTGCCAGCAGCTTAGAAGGGGCAAGCTCAGAAAAACTGTTTTTT.

This chain's CDR3 is CASRDSMWAGELFF. CDR3 nucleotides: TGTGCCAGCAGGGACAGTATGTGGGCCGGGGAGCTGTTTTTT. The V and J genes are TRBV2 and TRBJ2-2; D may be TRBD1 (6 bases). V was cut by 6 bases and J by 6 bases, with 14 bases left in between. The CDR3 is 14 residues long. CDR1 SNHLY and CDR2 FYNNEI come from the germline V gene. Supplemented by reference TRBV2 and TRBJ2-2, the full variable domain reads EPEVTQTPSHQVTQMGQEVILRCVPISNHLYFYWYRQILGQKVEFLVSFYNNEISEKSEIFDDQFSVERPDGSNFTLKIRSTKLEDSAMYFCASRDSMWAGELFFGEGSRLTVL.

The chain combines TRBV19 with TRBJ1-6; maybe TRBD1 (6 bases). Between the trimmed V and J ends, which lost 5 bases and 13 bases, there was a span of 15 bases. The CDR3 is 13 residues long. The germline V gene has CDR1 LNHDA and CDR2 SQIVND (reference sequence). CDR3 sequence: CASSLGQQYPLHF. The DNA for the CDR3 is TGTGCCAGTAGTCTAGGACAGCAATACCCCCTCCACTTT.

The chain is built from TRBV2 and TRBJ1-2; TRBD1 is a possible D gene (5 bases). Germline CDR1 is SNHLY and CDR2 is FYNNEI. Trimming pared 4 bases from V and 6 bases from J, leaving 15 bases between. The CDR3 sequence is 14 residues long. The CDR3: CASSAGTTPHGYTF. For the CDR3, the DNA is TGTGCCAGCAGTGCTGGGACTACGCCACATGGCTACACCTTC.

CDR3 in amino acids: CASSRGLAGNTDTQYF. CDR3 DNA: TGTGCCAGCAGCCGGGGACTAGCGGGGAACACAGATACGCAGTATTTT. This rearrangement joins TRBV5-5 to TRBJ2-3, with 13 bases that match TRBD2. Looked up from germline, CDR1 is SGHKS and CDR2 is YYEKEE (reference sequence). Trimming removed 4 bases from V and 2 bases from J; junction bases left unmatched: 4. The CDR3 covers 16 residues.

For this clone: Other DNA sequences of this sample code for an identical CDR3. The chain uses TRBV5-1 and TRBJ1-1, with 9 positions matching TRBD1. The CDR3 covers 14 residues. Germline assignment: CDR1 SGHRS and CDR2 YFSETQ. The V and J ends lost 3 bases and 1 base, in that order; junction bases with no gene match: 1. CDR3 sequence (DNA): TGCGCCAGCAGCTCGGGACAGGGGAACACTGAAGCTTTCTTT. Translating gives CASSSGQGNTEAFF.

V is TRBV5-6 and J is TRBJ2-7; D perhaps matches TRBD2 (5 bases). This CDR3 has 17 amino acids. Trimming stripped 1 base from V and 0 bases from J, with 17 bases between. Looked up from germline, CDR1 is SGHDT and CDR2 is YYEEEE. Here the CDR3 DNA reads TGTGCCAGCAGCTTGCGGGGAACCCCATTAAGCTCCTACGAGCAGTACTTC. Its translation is CASSLRGTPLSSYEQYF. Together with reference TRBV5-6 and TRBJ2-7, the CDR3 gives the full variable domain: DAGVTQSPTHLIKTRGQQVTLRCSPKSGHDTVSWYQQALGQGPQFIFQYYEEEERQRGNFPDRFSGHQFPNYSSELNVNALLLGDSALYLCASSLRGTPLSSYEQYFGPGTRLTVT.

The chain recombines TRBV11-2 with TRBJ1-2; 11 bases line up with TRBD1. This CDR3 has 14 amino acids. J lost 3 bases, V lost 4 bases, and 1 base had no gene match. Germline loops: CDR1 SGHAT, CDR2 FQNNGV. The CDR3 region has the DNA TGTGCCAGCAGCTGGGACAGGGGGGACTATGGCTACACCTTC. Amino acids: CASSWDRGDYGYTF.

CDR3 sequence reads: CASSASTNPNYGYTF. As DNA, the CDR3 is TGTGCCAGCAGTGCCAGCACTAATCCTAACTATGGCTACACCTTC. This sequence joins TRBV6-1 and TRBJ1-2; D is uncertain. CDR3 size: 15 residues. The V end was cut by 4 bases, the J end by 0 bases, with 12 bases between. Germline assignment: CDR1 MNHNS and CDR2 SASEGT.

The CDR3 DNA follows: TGTGCCACCAGCGCCCGACAGGGGGGCAATGAGCAGTTCTTC. Translating gives CATSARQGGNEQFF. V gene TRBV15 combines with J gene TRBJ2-1; TRBD1 agrees at 9 bases. Germline CDR1 is LNHNV and CDR2 is YYDKDF (reference sequence). Trimming cost V 5 bases and J 6 bases; bases outside gene matches: 5. This CDR3 has 14 amino acids. Supplemented by reference TRBV15 and TRBJ2-1, the full variable domain reads DAMVIQNPRYQVTQFGKPVTLSCSQTLNHNVMYWYQQKSSQAPKLLFHYYDKDFNNEADTPDNFQSRRPNTSFCFLDIRSPGLGDTAMYLCATSARQGGNEQFFGPGTRLTVL.

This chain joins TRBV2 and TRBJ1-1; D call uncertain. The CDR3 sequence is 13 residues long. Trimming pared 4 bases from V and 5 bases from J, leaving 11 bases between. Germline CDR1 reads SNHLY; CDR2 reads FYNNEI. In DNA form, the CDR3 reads TGTGCCAGCAGTGTAGCCGGGGAAACTGAAGCTTTCTTT. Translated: CASSVAGETEAFF.

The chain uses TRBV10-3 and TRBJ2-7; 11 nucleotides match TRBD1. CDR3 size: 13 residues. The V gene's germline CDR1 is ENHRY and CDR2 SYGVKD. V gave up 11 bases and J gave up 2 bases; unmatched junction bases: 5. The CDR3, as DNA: TGTGCCTCCGGACAGGGGGCTACCTACGAGCAGTACTTC. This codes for CASGQGATYEQYF.

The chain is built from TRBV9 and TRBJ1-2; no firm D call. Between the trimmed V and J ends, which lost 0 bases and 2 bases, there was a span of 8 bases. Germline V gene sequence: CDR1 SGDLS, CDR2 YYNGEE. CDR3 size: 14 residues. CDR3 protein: CASSVDRANYGYTF. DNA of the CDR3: TGTGCCAGCAGCGTAGACCGAGCCAACTATGGCTACACCTTC.

The DNA for the CDR3 is TGTGCCAGCTCACCCATAAACCCAGCAGACTCTGAAGCTTTCTTT. As protein: CASSPINPADSEAFF. This chain connects TRBV18 to TRBJ1-1; D ambiguous. Germline V CDR1 and CDR2: KGHSH, LQKENI. CDR3 length: 15 residues. Deletions cut 3 bases from V and 6 bases from J, with 17 bases between.